The clone carrying this TCR beta chain appeared many times. Its antigen is still unknown. TCR beta CDR3 regions were amplified from RNA transcripts. First-round RT-PCR targeting the TCR CDR3 was performed with the HTBI primer set. TCRdb re-derived calls from the multiplex PCR reads in MiXCR, one entry per CDR3 protein. The sample lists roughly 180,000 distinct CDR3 sequences, about a sixth occurring once. This record comes from a study of T cells in Graves' hyperthyroidism and ophthalmopathy. Study context: Peripheral blood was collected at initial diagnosis, before any treatment. Study-level results: Onset of ophthalmopathy came a median roughly 6.9 months after the model predicted it.

Exclusion followed for patients with uncontrolled infection, other autoimmune disease, pregnancy or lactation. Clinical symptoms, serum thyroxine, TRAb, thyroid ultrasound and orbital computed tomography established diagnosis. The germline gives CDR1 MNHNS, CDR2 SASEGT. The CDR3 consists of 14 residues. V was cut by 4 bases and J by 2 bases, with 12 bases left in between. The receptor comes from a woman in her fifties or sixties with Graves' hyperthyroidism. The chain links TRBV6-1 to TRBJ2-7; tentatively, D is TRBD2 (5 bases). The specimen was blood. The CDR3 bases are TGTGCCAGCAGTGTTCTGGGAGCAACCTACGAGCAGTACTTC. Its translation is CASSVLGATYEQYF.